The 23 T cell receptor beta chains in this list originate from one sample, sequenced in a study of Graves' ophthalmopathy and Graves' hyperthyroidism. CDR3 regions of TCR beta were amplified from RNA transcripts. First-round RT-PCR with HTBI primers preceded a second-round multiplex PCR. A single record per CDR3 protein comes from TCRdb applying MiXCR to the multiplex PCR reads. Of 220,000 or so distinct CDR3 sequences listed, roughly a fifth are singletons. What was sequenced was peripheral blood. These receptors were obtained from a woman aged 45 to 65 with Graves' ophthalmopathy.

The chain links TRBV30 to TRBJ1-5; the D gene is possibly TRBD1 (5 bases). Trimming took off 1 base at V and 0 bases at J, with 7 bases between the two ends. Germline lookup yields CDR1 GTSNPN and CDR2 SVGIG (reference sequence). This CDR3 contains 14 residues. The CDR3 DNA is TGTGCCTGGAGTGGACAGAGTAGCAATCAGCCCCAGCATTTT. Translated: CAWSGQSSNQPQHF.

This clonotype was counted many times. V and J are TRBV28 and TRBJ2-5; D gene ambiguous. Germline CDR1 and CDR2: MDHEN and SYDVKM. V was shortened by 5 bases and J by 1 base, with 17 bases between the two germline ends. There are 16 residues in the CDR3. The CDR3: CASSPLVPQTQETQYF. As DNA, the CDR3 is TGTGCCAGCAGTCCTCTCGTCCCGCAGACCCAAGAGACCCAGTACTTC.

This clonotype was detected ten times or more. The chain combines TRBV20-1 with TRBJ2-7, with a weak D call TRBD1 (6 bases). The CDR3 is 13 amino acids. V was clipped by 3 bases and J by 3 bases, with 12 bases between them. Germline V gene lookup returns CDR1 DFQATT and CDR2 SNEGSKA (reference sequence). The CDR3 coding sequence is TGCAGTGCTAGTAGCAGGGGTAACTACGAGCAGTACTTC. It yields the protein CSASSRGNYEQYF.

This clonotype was picked up many times. The genes are TRBV5-1 and TRBJ2-7; TRBD1 matches at 10 bases. The CDR3 loop spans 14 amino acids. Germline trimming cut 4 bases from V and 3 bases from J; bases unmatched to any gene: 4. Germline V lookup: CDR1 SGHRS, CDR2 YFSETQ. In DNA form, the CDR3 reads TGCGCCAGCAGCCCGGGGACAGGGGACTACGAGCAGTACTTC. Encoded protein: CASSPGTGDYEQYF.

In this sample, this clonotype turned up many times. The DNA for the CDR3 is TGCGCCAGCAGGTTCTTAGCGAATACCTACGAGCAGTACTTC. This encodes CASRFLANTYEQYF. The J gene is TRBJ2-7, the V gene TRBV5-1; weak D call: TRBD2 (5 bases). The CDR3 loop spans 14 amino acids. The germline V gene encodes CDR1 SGHRS and CDR2 YFSETQ. V was pared by 5 bases and J by 2 bases, with 14 bases between.

This clonotype was detected only a few times. The chain employs TRBV6-5 and TRBJ1-1, with D hard to call. Trimming shortened V by 0 bases and J by 0 bases, and 8 bases separated the two germline ends. This CDR3 spans 15 amino acids. CDR1 MNHEY and CDR2 SVGAGI come from the germline V gene. CDR3 sequence (DNA): TGTGCCAGCAGTTACTCGATGGGATTGAACACTGAAGCTTTCTTT. Its translation: CASSYSMGLNTEAFF.

This clonotype was detected many times. This CDR3 is CASSLVAWQTQYF. DNA for the CDR3: TGTGCCAGCAGTTTAGTCGCGTGGCAGACCCAGTACTTC. This chain links TRBV12-3 or TRBV12-4 with TRBJ2-5; D is unclear. This CDR3 comprises 13 residues. V was trimmed by 1 base and J by 6 bases, leaving 9 bases between them.

This clonotype was observed at least ten times. The chain carries TRBV3-1 and TRBJ1-1; no firm D call. The length of the CDR3 is 13 residues. Germline lookup yields CDR1 LGHDT and CDR2 YNNKEL (reference sequence). Trimming took 2 bases from V and 1 from J, leaving 5 bases between them. CDR3 amino acids: CASSQHRNTEAFF. The CDR3 bases are TGTGCCAGCAGCCAACACAGGAACACTGAAGCTTTCTTT.

In this sample, this clonotype turned up many times. This sequence joins TRBV6-5 and TRBJ2-5; a possible D gene is TRBD2 (5 bases). The CDR3 spans 13 residues. Germline CDR1 reads MNHEY; CDR2 reads SVGAGI. Trimming took off 6 bases at V and 5 bases at J, with 13 bases between the two ends. This CDR3 reads CASRASFRETQYF. The CDR3, as DNA: TGTGCCAGCAGGGCTAGCTTTCGGGAGACCCAGTACTTC.

In its sample, this clonotype was seen a few times. The chain is built from TRBV12-3 or TRBV12-4 and TRBJ2-5; D uncertain. There are 13 residues in the CDR3. The V end was cut by 8 bases, the J end by 3 bases, with 13 bases between. DNA of the CDR3: TGTGCCAGCTCCTACAGTGGGGAAGAGACCCAGTACTTC. This sequence encodes CASSYSGEETQYF.

The gene calls are TRBV6-1 and TRBJ1-2, with TRBD1 as a possible D gene (6 bases). CDR3 length: 14 amino acids. Germline assignment: CDR1 MNHNS and CDR2 SASEGT. Trimming took off 6 bases at V and 4 bases at J, with 15 bases between the two ends. CDR3: CASSRVTGSYGYTF. The CDR3 DNA follows: TGTGCCAGCAGCAGGGTGACAGGATCCTATGGCTACACCTTC.

This clonotype has at least ten counts. The chain uses TRBV7-2 and TRBJ2-2; no clear D. V shed 5 bases and J shed 2 bases, with 6 bases lying between them. The CDR3 spans 13 residues. Germline V gene sequence: CDR1 SGHTA, CDR2 FQGNSA. The CDR3 DNA follows: TGTGCCAGCAGCCATATAAACACCGGGGAGCTGTTTTTT. It is translated as CASSHINTGELFF.

This clonotype has ten or more counts. The chain has TRBV27 and TRBJ2-3; D ambiguous. This CDR3 is built from 13 residues. Trimming removed 3 bases at V and 3 bases at J, with 7 bases between. Germline lookup yields CDR1 MNHEY and CDR2 SMNVEV (reference sequence). CDR3 region: CASSFGTTDTQYF. The DNA of the CDR3 is TGTGCCAGCAGTTTTGGTACGACAGATACGCAGTATTTT.

This clonotype appeared many times. V usage is TRBV20-1 and J usage is TRBJ2-5, with 14 bases lining up with TRBD2. From germline, CDR1 is DFQATT and CDR2 SNEGSKA (reference sequence). The CDR3 extends over 14 amino acids. The V gene end was trimmed by 6 bases and the J gene end by 4 bases; junction bases not matched to a gene: 4. CDR3 nucleotide sequence: TGCAGTGCCGTTGGACTAGCGGGAGGAGAGACCCAGTACTTC. It encodes CSAVGLAGGETQYF.

In its sample, this clonotype was seen many times. J is TRBJ2-2 and V is TRBV19; 7 positions agree with TRBD1. Trimming cost V 4 bases and J 6 bases; bases outside gene matches: 2. Germline values: CDR1 LNHDA, CDR2 SQIVND (reference sequence). The CDR3 totals 13 residues. CDR3 region: CASSTDRAGELFF. The CDR3 region has the DNA TGTGCCAGTAGTACCGACAGGGCCGGGGAGCTGTTTTTT.

This clonotype was picked up many times. V gene TRBV5-6 combines with J gene TRBJ1-1; 10 nucleotides line up with TRBD1. The CDR3 sequence is 13 residues long. Trimming at V came to 6 bases and at J to 3 bases, leaving 2 bases not matched to a gene. Germline V gene sequence: CDR1 SGHDT, CDR2 YYEEEE. The CDR3 nucleotides are TGTGCCAGCAAAGGGACAGGGGACACTGAAGCTTTCTTT. Amino acids: CASKGTGDTEAFF.

The chain uses TRBV7-3 and TRBJ2-2; TRBD2 aligns across 7 bases. The CDR3 has 15 amino acids. Germline CDR1 is SGHTA and CDR2 is FQGTGA. The trim removed 8 bases at V and 1 base at J, leaving 7 bases unmatched. This chain's CDR3 is CASGRASGNTGELFF. The CDR3 nucleotides read TGTGCCAGCGGTAGGGCTAGCGGGAACACCGGGGAGCTGTTTTTT.

This chain joins TRBV30 and TRBJ1-6; D gene unclear. Germline CDR1 is GTSNPN and CDR2 is SVGIG (reference sequence). Trimming took 4 bases from V and 0 from J, leaving 4 bases between them. The CDR3 length is 13 residues. CDR3: CAWKSSYNSPLHF. The CDR3 coding sequence is TGTGCCTGGAAGAGCTCCTATAATTCACCCCTCCACTTT. Full variable domain (rest looked up from reference TRBV30 and TRBJ1-6): SQTIHQWPATLVQPVGSPLSLECTVEGTSNPNLYWYRQAAGRGLQLLFYSVGIGQISSEVPQNLSASRPQDRQFILSSKKLLLSDSGFYLCAWKSSYNSPLHFGNGTRLTVT.

This chain joins TRBV6-1 and TRBJ2-7; 7 nucleotides match TRBD2. Germline V gene sequence: CDR1 MNHNS, CDR2 SASEGT. The V and J ends lost 2 bases and 1 base, in that order; junction bases with no gene match: 5. CDR3 size: 15 residues. CDR3 sequence: CASSELGGESYEQYF. CDR3 coding DNA: TGTGCCAGCAGTGAACTTGGGGGGGAGTCCTACGAGCAGTACTTC.

This clonotype was recorded at least ten times. This chain uses TRBV19 with TRBJ2-7; D is possibly TRBD2 (6 bases). Germline V CDR1 and CDR2: LNHDA, SQIVND (reference sequence). Trimming took 5 bases from V and 2 from J, leaving 16 bases between them. This CDR3 has 15 amino acids. The CDR3 region has the DNA TGTGCCAGTAGTCCGACGACTAGTCTTCCCTACGAGCAGTACTTC. This sequence encodes CASSPTTSLPYEQYF.

V gene TRBV2 combines with J gene TRBJ2-5; possibly TRBD2 for D (5 bases). The CDR3 runs to 14 residues. V shed 4 bases and J shed 4 bases, with 13 bases lying between them. The germline CDR1 and CDR2 sequences are SNHLY and FYNNEI. DNA for the CDR3: TGTGCCAGCAGTGGGACTGGACTGTCAGAGACCCAGTACTTC. It codes for CASSGTGLSETQYF.

This clonotype was seen a few times. Being one base from a much bigger clone, this may be a read error. The rearrangement joins TRBV29-1 to TRBJ1-3; D uncertain. The length of the CDR3 is 11 residues. Germline CDR1 and CDR2: SQVTM and ANQGSEA. CDR3 region: CSVRVGSTIYF. DNA of the CDR3: TGCAGCGTTCGCGTTGGAAGCACCATATATTTT. The full variable domain, in which reference TRBV29-1 and TRBJ1-3 provide the parts outside the CDR3, is SAVISQKPSRDICQRGTSLTIQCQVDSQVTMMFWYRQQPGQSLTLIATANQGSEATYESGFVIDKFPISRPNLTFSTLTVSNMSPEDSSIYLCSVRVGSTIYFGEGSWLTVV.

This clonotype has a count of ten or more. The chain is built from TRBV12-3 or TRBV12-4 and TRBJ1-2; TRBD1 matches 7 bases. The CDR3 sequence is 13 residues long. Unmatched junction bases numbered 5, after V lost 3 bases and J lost 7 bases. This CDR3 is CASSLRAGGGYTF. CDR3 coding DNA: TGTGCCAGCAGTTTGAGAGCAGGGGGTGGCTACACCTTC.